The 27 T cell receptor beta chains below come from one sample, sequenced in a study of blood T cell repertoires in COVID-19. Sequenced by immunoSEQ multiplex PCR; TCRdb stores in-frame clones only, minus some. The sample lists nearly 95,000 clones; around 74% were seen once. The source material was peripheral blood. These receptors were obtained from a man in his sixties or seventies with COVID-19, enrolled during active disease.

CDR3: CAWRPGLNTGELFF. The DNA for the CDR3 is TGTGCCTGGAGGCCGGGACTTAACACCGGGGAGCTGTTTTTT. J is TRBJ2-2 and V is TRBV30, with D possibly matching TRBD2 (6 bases). This CDR3 comprises 14 residues. Trimming cost V 3 bases and J 2 bases, with 10 bases left between them. In germline, CDR1 is GTSNPN, CDR2 SVGIG (reference sequence).

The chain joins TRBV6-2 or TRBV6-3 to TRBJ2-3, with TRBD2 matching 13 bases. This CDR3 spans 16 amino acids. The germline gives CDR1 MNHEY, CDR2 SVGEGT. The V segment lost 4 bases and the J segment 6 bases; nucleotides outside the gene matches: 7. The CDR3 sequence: CASSSRTSGSPDTQYF. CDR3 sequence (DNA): TGTGCCAGCAGTTCACGGACTAGCGGGAGTCCGGATACGCAGTATTTT.

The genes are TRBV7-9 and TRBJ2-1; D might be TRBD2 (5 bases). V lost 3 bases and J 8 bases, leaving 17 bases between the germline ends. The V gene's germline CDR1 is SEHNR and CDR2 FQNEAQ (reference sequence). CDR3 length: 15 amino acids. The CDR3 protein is CASSFGSAQTDEQFF. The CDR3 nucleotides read TGTGCCAGCAGCTTTGGGAGTGCCCAGACCGATGAGCAGTTCTTC. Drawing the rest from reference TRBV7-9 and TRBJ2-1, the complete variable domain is DTGVSQNPRHKITKRGQNVTFRCDPISEHNRLYWYRQTLGQGPEFLTYFQNEAQLEKSRLLSDRFSAERPKGSFSTLEIQRTEQGDSAMYLCASSFGSAQTDEQFFGPGTRLTVL.

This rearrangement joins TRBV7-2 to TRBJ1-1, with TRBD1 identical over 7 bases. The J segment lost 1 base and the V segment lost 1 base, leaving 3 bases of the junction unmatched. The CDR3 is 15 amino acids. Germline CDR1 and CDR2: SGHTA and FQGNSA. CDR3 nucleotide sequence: TGTGCCAGCAGCTTAGGGGGGACAGCGAACACTGAAGCTTTCTTT. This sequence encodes CASSLGGTANTEAFF.

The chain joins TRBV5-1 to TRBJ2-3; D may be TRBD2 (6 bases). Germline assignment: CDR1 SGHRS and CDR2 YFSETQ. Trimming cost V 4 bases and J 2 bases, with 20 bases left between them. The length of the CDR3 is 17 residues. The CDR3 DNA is TGCGCCAGCAGCACCTCGGGTCCTAGCGCGCACACAGATACGCAGTATTTT. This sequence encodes CASSTSGPSAHTDTQYF.

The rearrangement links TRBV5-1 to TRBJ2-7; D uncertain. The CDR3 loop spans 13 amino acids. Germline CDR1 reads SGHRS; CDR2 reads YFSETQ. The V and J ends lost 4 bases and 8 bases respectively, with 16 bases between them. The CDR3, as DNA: TGCGCCAGCAGCCCCGAATGGGCAGACAAGCAGTACTTC. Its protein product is CASSPEWADKQYF.

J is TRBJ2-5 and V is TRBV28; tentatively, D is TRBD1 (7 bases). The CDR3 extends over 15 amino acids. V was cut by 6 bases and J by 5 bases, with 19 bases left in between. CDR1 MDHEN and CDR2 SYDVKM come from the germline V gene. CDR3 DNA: TGTGCCAGCAGCACTGGAGGGACAGTGGCGGAGACCCAGTACTTC. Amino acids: CASSTGGTVAETQYF.

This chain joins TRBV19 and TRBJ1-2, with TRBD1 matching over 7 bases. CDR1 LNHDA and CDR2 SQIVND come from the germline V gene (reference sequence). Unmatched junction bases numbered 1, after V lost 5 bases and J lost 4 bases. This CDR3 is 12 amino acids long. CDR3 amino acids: CASSDRVYGYTF. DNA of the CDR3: TGTGCCAGTAGTGACAGGGTCTATGGCTACACCTTC.

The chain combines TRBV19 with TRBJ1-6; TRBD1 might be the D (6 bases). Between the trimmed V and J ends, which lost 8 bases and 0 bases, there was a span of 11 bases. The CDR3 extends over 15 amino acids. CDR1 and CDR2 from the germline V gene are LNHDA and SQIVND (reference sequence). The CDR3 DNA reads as TGTGCCAGTTCACAGGGCTTCTCCTATAATTCACCCCTCCACTTT. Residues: CASSQGFSYNSPLHF.

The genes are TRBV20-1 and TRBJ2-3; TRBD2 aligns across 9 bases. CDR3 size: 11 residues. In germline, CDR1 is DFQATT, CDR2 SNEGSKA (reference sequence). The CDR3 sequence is CSEREADTQYF. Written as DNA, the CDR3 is TGCAGCGAGCGGGAGGCGGATACGCAGTATTTT.

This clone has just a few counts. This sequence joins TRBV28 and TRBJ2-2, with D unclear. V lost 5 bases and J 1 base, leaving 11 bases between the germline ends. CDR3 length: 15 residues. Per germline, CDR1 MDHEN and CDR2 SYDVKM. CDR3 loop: CASSPTTENTGELFF. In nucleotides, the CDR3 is TGTGCCAGCAGTCCAACTACCGAGAACACCGGGGAGCTGTTTTTT. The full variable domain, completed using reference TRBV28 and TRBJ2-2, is DVKVTQSSRYLVKRTGEKVFLECVQDMDHENMFWYRQDPGLGLRLIYFSYDVKMKEKGDIPEGYSVSREKKERFSLILESASTNQTSMYLCASSPTTENTGELFFGEGSRLTVL.

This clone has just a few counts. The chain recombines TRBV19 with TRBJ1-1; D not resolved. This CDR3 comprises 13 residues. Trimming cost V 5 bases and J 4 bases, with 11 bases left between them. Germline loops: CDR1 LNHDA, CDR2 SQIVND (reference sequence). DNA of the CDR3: TGTGCCAGTAGTGTAGGTGTCCGCACTGAAGCTTTCTTT. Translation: CASSVGVRTEAFF.

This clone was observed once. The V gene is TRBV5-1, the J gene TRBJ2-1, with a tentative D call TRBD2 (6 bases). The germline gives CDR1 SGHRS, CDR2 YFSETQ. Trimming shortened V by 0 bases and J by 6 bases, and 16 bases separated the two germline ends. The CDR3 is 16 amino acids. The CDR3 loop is CASSLDGGARFNEQFF. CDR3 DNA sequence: TGCGCCAGCAGCTTGGATGGAGGGGCACGATTCAATGAGCAGTTCTTC. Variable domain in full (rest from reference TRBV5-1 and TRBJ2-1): KAGVTQTPRYLIKTRGQQVTLSCSPISGHRSVSWYQQTPGQGLQFLFEYFSETQRNKGNFPGRFSGRQFSNSRSEMNVSTLELGDSALYLCASSLDGGARFNEQFFGPGTRLTVL.

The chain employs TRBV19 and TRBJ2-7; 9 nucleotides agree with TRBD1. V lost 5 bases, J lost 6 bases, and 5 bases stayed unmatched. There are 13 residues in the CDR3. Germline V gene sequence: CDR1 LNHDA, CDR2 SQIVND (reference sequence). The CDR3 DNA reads TGTGCCAGTAGTGTCGGGACAGGGCTCGAGCAGTACTTC. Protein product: CASSVGTGLEQYF.

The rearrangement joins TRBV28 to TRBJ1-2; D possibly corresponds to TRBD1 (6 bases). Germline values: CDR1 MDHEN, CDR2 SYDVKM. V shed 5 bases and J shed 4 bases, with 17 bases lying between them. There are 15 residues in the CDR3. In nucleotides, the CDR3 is TGTGCCAGCAGTGCCGCCTCAGGGGCGGGCTATGGCTACACCTTC. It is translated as CASSAASGAGYGYTF.

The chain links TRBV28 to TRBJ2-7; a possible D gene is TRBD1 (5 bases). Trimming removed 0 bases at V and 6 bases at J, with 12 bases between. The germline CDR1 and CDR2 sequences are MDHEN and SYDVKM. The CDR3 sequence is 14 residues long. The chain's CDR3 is CASSLWRQPGEQYF. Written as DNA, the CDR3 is TGTGCCAGCAGTTTATGGAGACAGCCGGGCGAGCAGTACTTC.

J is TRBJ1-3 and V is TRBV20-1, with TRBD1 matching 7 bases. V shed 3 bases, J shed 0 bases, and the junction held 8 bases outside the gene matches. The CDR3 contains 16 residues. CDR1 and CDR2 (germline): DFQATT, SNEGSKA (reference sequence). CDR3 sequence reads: CSASPSGTASGNTIYF. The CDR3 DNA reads TGCAGTGCTAGTCCTTCCGGGACAGCCTCTGGAAACACCATATATTTT.

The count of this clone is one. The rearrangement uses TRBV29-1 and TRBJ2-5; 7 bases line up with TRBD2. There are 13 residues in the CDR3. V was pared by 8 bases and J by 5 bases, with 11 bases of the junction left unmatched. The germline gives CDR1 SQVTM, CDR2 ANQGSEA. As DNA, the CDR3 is TGCAGCTCTGATGAGGGAGGGTGGGAGACCCAGTACTTC. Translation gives CSSDEGGWETQYF.

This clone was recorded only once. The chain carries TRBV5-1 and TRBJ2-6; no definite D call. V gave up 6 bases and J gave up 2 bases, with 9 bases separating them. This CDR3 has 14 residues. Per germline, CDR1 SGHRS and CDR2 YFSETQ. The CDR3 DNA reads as TGCGCCAGCAAAGAGTCTGCTGGGGCCAACGTCCTGACTTTC. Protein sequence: CASKESAGANVLTF.

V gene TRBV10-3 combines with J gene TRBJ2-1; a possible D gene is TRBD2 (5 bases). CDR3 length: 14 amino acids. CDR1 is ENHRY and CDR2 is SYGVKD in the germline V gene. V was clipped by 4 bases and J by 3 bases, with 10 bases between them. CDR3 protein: CAISGSGDYNEQFF. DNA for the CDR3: TGTGCCATCAGTGGAAGCGGAGACTACAATGAGCAGTTCTTC.

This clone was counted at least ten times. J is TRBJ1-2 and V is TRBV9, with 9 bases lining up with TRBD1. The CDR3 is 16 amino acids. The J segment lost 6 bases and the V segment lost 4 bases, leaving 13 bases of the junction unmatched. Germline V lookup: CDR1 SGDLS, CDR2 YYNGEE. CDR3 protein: CASSTRTGGVSHGYTF. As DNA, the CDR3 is TGTGCCAGCAGCACACGCACAGGGGGCGTCTCTCATGGCTACACCTTC.

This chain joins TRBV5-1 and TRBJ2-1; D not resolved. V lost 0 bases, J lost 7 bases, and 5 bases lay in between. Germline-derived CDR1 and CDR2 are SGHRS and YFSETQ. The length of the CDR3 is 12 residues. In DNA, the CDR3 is TGCGCCAGCAGCTTGGCCCGGAATGAGCAGTTCTTC. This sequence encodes CASSLARNEQFF.

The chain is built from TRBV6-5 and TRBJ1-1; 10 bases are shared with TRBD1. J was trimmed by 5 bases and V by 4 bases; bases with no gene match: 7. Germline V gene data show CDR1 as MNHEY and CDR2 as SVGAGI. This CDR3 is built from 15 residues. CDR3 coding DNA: TGTGCCAGCAGTTTTTCGACAGGGGGCATAACTGAAGCTTTCTTT. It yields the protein CASSFSTGGITEAFF.

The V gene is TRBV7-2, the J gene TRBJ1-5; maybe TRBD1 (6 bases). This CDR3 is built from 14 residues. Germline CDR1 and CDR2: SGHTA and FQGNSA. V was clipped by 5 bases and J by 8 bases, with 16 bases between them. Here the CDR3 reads CASSPAGTSEPQHF. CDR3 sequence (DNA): TGTGCCAGCAGCCCAGCCGGGACATCCGAGCCCCAGCATTTT. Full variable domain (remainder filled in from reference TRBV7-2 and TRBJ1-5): GAGVSQSPSNKVTEKGKDVELRCDPISGHTALYWYRQSLGQGLEFLIYFQGNSAPDKSGLPSDRFSAERTGGSVSTLTIQRTQQEDSAVYLCASSPAGTSEPQHFGDGTRLSIL.

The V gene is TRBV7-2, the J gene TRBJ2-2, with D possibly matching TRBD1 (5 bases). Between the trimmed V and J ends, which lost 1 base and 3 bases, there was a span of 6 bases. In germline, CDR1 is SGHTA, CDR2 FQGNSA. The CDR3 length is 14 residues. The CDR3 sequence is CASSLGQYTGELFF. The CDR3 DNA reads TGTGCCAGCAGCTTAGGACAGTACACCGGGGAGCTGTTTTTT.

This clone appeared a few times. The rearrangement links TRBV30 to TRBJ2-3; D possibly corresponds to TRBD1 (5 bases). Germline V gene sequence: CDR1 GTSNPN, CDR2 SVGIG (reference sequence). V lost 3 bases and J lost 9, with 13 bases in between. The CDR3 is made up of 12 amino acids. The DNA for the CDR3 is TGTGCCTGGAGCTACTCCCCAGGGACGCAGTATTTT. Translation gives CAWSYSPGTQYF.

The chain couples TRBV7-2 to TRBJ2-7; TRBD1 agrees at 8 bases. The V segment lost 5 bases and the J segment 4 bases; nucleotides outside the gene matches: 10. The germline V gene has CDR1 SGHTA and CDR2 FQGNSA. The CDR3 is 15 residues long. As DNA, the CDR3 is TGTGCCAGCAGCCTAACTGACAGGGGACCATACGAGCAGTACTTC. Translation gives CASSLTDRGPYEQYF.